This is a list of T cell receptor beta chains from one sample in a study of post-analysis software for immune sequencing data. TCRdb reprocessed the PCR reads with MiXCR, giving one entry per CDR3 protein. The sample includes hundreds of thousands of distinct CDR3 sequences, about a third seen only once; the top ten take roughly 12%. The sequenced sample was blood. Receptors were obtained from a girl aged 5-17 years with multiple sclerosis. CDR3s include the opening cysteine and the closing phenylalanine or tryptophan. Each record gives: clone size, V gene, J gene, CDR3 length, D gene, CDR3 DNA, CDR3 protein. D genes are given only for firm matches. Expanded clones get a size class; other rows say once, few or many, or leave the size out.

size: few
V: TRBV12-3/TRBV12-4
J: TRBJ2-1
length: 13
D: .
DNA: TGTGCCAGCAGTTTATCGACCGCGAATGAGCAGTTCTTC
CDR3: CASSLSTANEQFF

size: .
V: TRBV12-3/TRBV12-4
J: TRBJ1-1
length: 13
D: .
DNA: TGTGCCAGCAGGGGGGACGGACGGTATGAAGCTTTCTTT
CDR3: CASRGDGRYEAFF

size: few
V: TRBV20-1
J: TRBJ1-2
length: 15
D: TRBD1
DNA: TGCAGTGCTAGTGAACAGGGGCTATCTAACTATGGCTACACCTTC
CDR3: CSASEQGLSNYGYTF

size: few
V: TRBV5-6
J: TRBJ1-5
length: 17
D: TRBD1
DNA: TGTGCCAGCAGCTTGTTCGAATCACAGGGGGCGAGGCAGCCCCAGCATTTT
CDR3: CASSLFESQGARQPQHF

size: many
V: TRBV7-2
J: TRBJ2-1
length: 13
D: .
DNA: TGTGCCAGCAGCTCTGAGGCCTACAATGAGCAGTTCTTC
CDR3: CASSSEAYNEQFF

size: .
V: TRBV11-2
J: TRBJ2-7
length: 14
D: .
DNA: TGTGCCAGCAGCTTAGTTTCAGGGACCTACGAGCAGTACTTC
CDR3: CASSLVSGTYEQYF

size: .
V: TRBV11-1
J: TRBJ1-1
length: 17
D: TRBD1
DNA: TGTGCCAGCAGCTTACGGATTCACAGGGGCTTGAACACTGAAGCTTTCTTT
CDR3: CASSLRIHRGLNTEAFF

size: few
V: TRBV20-1
J: TRBJ2-3
length: 15
D: TRBD2
DNA: TGCAGTGCTCCCAATGAGCGGGGGAGGACAGATACGCAGTATTTT
CDR3: CSAPNERGRTDTQYF

size: .
V: TRBV2
J: TRBJ1-5
length: 15
D: .
DNA: TGTGCCAGCAGTGGGACAGCGAACGGTGATCAGCCCCAGCATTTT
CDR3: CASSGTANGDQPQHF

size: .
V: TRBV4-3
J: TRBJ2-1
length: 13
D: TRBD1
DNA: TGCGCCAGCAGCCTCGAAGAGGGGGCAGAGCAGTTCTTC
CDR3: CASSLEEGAEQFF

size: .
V: TRBV7-2
J: TRBJ1-2
length: 13
D: TRBD1
DNA: TGTGCCAGCAGCTTTTCTGGACAGGCCGGCTACACCTTC
CDR3: CASSFSGQAGYTF

size: .
V: TRBV20-1
J: TRBJ1-1
length: 11
D: .
DNA: TGCAGTGCTAGGCCAGGGGTTGAAGCTTTCTTT
CDR3: CSARPGVEAFF

size: .
V: TRBV7-6
J: TRBJ2-3
length: 14
D: .
DNA: TGTGCCAGCAGCTTATACCAGGACACAGATACGCAGTATTTT
CDR3: CASSLYQDTDTQYF

size: .
V: TRBV24-1
J: TRBJ2-4
length: 15
D: .
DNA: TGTGCCACCAGTGTCCTAGCTCATGGCAAAAACATTCAGTACTTC
CDR3: CATSVLAHGKNIQYF

size: .
V: TRBV3-1
J: TRBJ2-7
length: 15
D: .
DNA: TGTGCCAGCAGCCAAGATGCGGGGGCGCAATACGAGCAGTACTTC
CDR3: CASSQDAGAQYEQYF

size: many
V: TRBV12-3/TRBV12-4
J: TRBJ1-2
length: 13
D: TRBD1
DNA: TGTGCCAGCAGGCCGGGACAGGGATATGGCTACACCTTC
CDR3: CASRPGQGYGYTF

size: .
V: TRBV12-3/TRBV12-4
J: TRBJ1-1
length: 15
D: .
DNA: TGTGCCAGCAGTTTAAGGGCAGGGCCGGGGACTGAAGCTTTCTTT
CDR3: CASSLRAGPGTEAFF

size: few
V: TRBV9
J: TRBJ1-5
length: 17
D: .
DNA: TGTGCCAGCAGCCAAGAGGGGGGAGACGGAGTCAATCAGCCCCAGCATTTT
CDR3: CASSQEGGDGVNQPQHF

size: few
V: TRBV7-3
J: TRBJ2-3
length: 16
D: TRBD2
DNA: TGTGCCAGCAGCCCCACCCCGGCGGGGGGGCCAGGTACGCAGTATTTT
CDR3: CASSPTPAGGPGTQYF

size: few
V: TRBV20-1
J: TRBJ2-1
length: 15
D: .
DNA: TGCAGTGCTAGTACCCGGGGGGCTGTGACCAATGAGCAGTTCTTC
CDR3: CSASTRGAVTNEQFF

size: .
V: TRBV13
J: TRBJ2-7
length: 14
D: .
DNA: TGTGCCAGCAGCTTAGGAAGGGGATTCTACGAGCAGTACTTC
CDR3: CASSLGRGFYEQYF

size: .
V: TRBV5-1
J: TRBJ2-1
length: 15
D: .
DNA: TGCGCCAGCAGCTTCCGGGGGGCATCCTACAATGAGCAGTTCTTC
CDR3: CASSFRGASYNEQFF

size: .
V: TRBV7-9
J: TRBJ1-1
length: 13
D: .
DNA: TGTGCCAGCAGCTTAACGGAGGACACTGAAGCTTTCTTT
CDR3: CASSLTEDTEAFF

size: few
V: TRBV20-1
J: TRBJ1-2
length: 15
D: TRBD1
DNA: TGCAGTGCTAGAGGCGGGGACAGGGCGTCAGGTGGCTACACCTTC
CDR3: CSARGGDRASGGYTF

size: .
V: TRBV29-1
J: TRBJ2-7
length: 12
D: TRBD1
DNA: TGCAGCGTGATACCGGGACAGAACGAGCAGTACTTC
CDR3: CSVIPGQNEQYF

size: .
V: TRBV5-1
J: TRBJ1-2
length: 14
D: .
DNA: TGCGCCAGCAGCGACTCCGGGACGTCTTTCGGCTACACCTTC
CDR3: CASSDSGTSFGYTF

size: few
V: TRBV29-1
J: TRBJ2-3
length: 18
D: TRBD2
DNA: TGCAGCGTTGAAGCCGAGGGACTAGCGGGGGCTAGCACAGATACGCAGTATTTT
CDR3: CSVEAEGLAGASTDTQYF

size: few
V: TRBV20-1
J: TRBJ2-7
length: 16
D: .
DNA: TGCAGTGCTAGAGATGTTTGGGGGGCAGGGTCCTACGAGCAGTACTTC
CDR3: CSARDVWGAGSYEQYF

size: .
V: TRBV7-8
J: TRBJ2-3
length: 15
D: .
DNA: TGTGCCAGCAGCTTAATCGGCAGCCTCACGGATACGCAGTATTTT
CDR3: CASSLIGSLTDTQYF

size: once
V: TRBV15
J: TRBJ2-3
length: 15
D: .
DNA: TGTGCCACCAGCACACGGTCACGAGCCACAGATACGCAGTATTTT
CDR3: CATSTRSRATDTQYF

size: few
V: TRBV20-1
J: TRBJ2-5
length: 14
D: .
DNA: TGCAGTGCCCCACGAGGCGGGTCACAAGAGACCCAGTACTTC
CDR3: CSAPRGGSQETQYF

size: .
V: TRBV4-3
J: TRBJ2-7
length: 16
D: .
DNA: TGCGCCAGCAGCCTTTCGACTAGGAGGGCTAACTACGAGCAGTACTTC
CDR3: CASSLSTRRANYEQYF

size: few
V: TRBV12-3/TRBV12-4
J: TRBJ1-5
length: 16
D: .
DNA: TGTGCCAGCAGTTTAGTGGGACAACATAGCAATCAGCCCCAGCATTTT
CDR3: CASSLVGQHSNQPQHF

size: .
V: TRBV12-3/TRBV12-4
J: TRBJ1-6
length: 14
D: TRBD1
DNA: TGTGCCAGCAGGGGGGGACAGGGGAATTCACCCCTCCACTTT
CDR3: CASRGGQGNSPLHF

size: few
V: TRBV28
J: TRBJ2-7
length: 17
D: TRBD2
DNA: TGTGCCAGCAGTTTGCTTCTAGCGGGGCCCAGCTCCTACGAGCAGTACTTC
CDR3: CASSLLLAGPSSYEQYF

size: once
V: TRBV5-8
J: TRBJ2-5
length: 16
D: TRBD2
DNA: TGTGCCAGCAGCCCCTCGACTAGCGGGGTGTCAGAGACCCAGTACTTC
CDR3: CASSPSTSGVSETQYF

size: .
V: TRBV28
J: TRBJ2-7
length: 15
D: TRBD1
DNA: TGTGCCAGCACCCCATGGGGGGACAGGACCTACGAGCAGTACTTC
CDR3: CASTPWGDRTYEQYF

size: .
V: TRBV16
J: TRBJ1-1
length: 14
D: .
DNA: TGTGCCAGCAGCCAATCGGCAGGGAGGACTGAAGCTTTCTTT
CDR3: CASSQSAGRTEAFF

size: few
V: TRBV6-5
J: TRBJ1-2
length: 13
D: TRBD1
DNA: TGTGCCAGCAGGGATGACAGGGGCTATGGCTACACCTTC
CDR3: CASRDDRGYGYTF

size: .
V: TRBV4-1
J: TRBJ1-4
length: 16
D: .
DNA: TGCGCCAGCAGCCGGGAGACAGAGGGATATCATGAAAAACTGTTTTTT
CDR3: CASSRETEGYHEKLFF

size: few
V: TRBV20-1
J: TRBJ2-1
length: 15
D: TRBD2
DNA: TGCAGTGCGGGGGACCCTAGCGGGGGGGCAAAAGAGCAGTTCTTC
CDR3: CSAGDPSGGAKEQFF

size: few
V: TRBV7-9
J: TRBJ2-7
length: 15
D: .
DNA: TGTGCCAGCAGCTCCGGGGCCCTAGGGCCCTACGAGCAGTACTTC
CDR3: CASSSGALGPYEQYF